This T cell receptor (beta chain) is from a study of shared clonotypes between healthy human individuals. Turning to the study itself: Donors were a couple of women and three men aged 18 to 49.

The CDR3 length is 11 residues. Germline CDR1 SQVTM, CDR2 ANQGSEA. Terminally differentiated effector memory CD45RA+ cells were excluded by CCR7 positive selection of CD45RO-negative cells. The data were produced by immunoSEQ multiplex PCR, yet TCRdb's version contains in-frame clones alone and is incomplete. This sample yields about 700,000 clones, of which roughly 94% are seen a single time; about a quarter belongs to the top ten. The sequence derives from a young man in good health. The V and J genes are TRBV29-1 and TRBJ2-7; D might be TRBD1 (5 bases). Sample: naive CD8+ T cells sorted from blood. Written as DNA, the CDR3 is TGCAGTGCTATTCAGGGCTACGAGCAGTACTTC. Amino acid sequence: CSAIQGYEQYF.